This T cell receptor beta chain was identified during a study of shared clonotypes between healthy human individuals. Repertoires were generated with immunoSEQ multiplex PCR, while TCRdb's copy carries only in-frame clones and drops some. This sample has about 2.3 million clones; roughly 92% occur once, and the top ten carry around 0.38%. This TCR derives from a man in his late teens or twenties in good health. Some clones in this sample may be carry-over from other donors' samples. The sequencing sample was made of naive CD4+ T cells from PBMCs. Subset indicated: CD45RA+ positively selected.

The CDR3 reads CASSLPTGVENIQYF. Here the CDR3 DNA reads TGCGCCAGCAGCTTGCCCACAGGGGTGGAAAACATTCAGTACTTC. The chain is built from TRBV5-1 and TRBJ2-4, with TRBD1 matching 7 bases. CDR1 is SGHRS, CDR2 YFSETQ, per germline. CDR3 length equals 15 residues. J lost 5 bases, V lost 1 base, and 6 bases had no gene match.